The present TCR beta chain was sequenced within a study of blood T cell repertoires in COVID-19. The overall study: From the United States, Italy and Spain came samples of acute and convalescent COVID-19.

Sequencing was performed with immunoSEQ multiplex PCR; in TCRdb, only in-frame clones are kept and a portion is missing. The sample lists roughly 72,000 clones, about 88% occurring once. The V gene's germline CDR1 is MDHEN and CDR2 SYDVKM. The CDR3 extends over 15 amino acids. V shed 5 bases, J shed 6 bases, and the junction held 8 bases outside the gene matches. This clonotype was obtained from a human donor in a cohort sampled during active COVID-19. V usage is TRBV28 and J usage is TRBJ1-5, with TRBD1 matching 9 bases. Specimen: peripheral blood. The CDR3 DNA reads as TGTGCCAGCAGTGCTGGACAGGGGCGGGTTCAGCCCCAGCATTTT. As protein: CASSAGQGRVQPQHF.